This is a list of T cell receptor beta chains from one sample in a study of shared clonotypes between healthy human individuals. TCRdb's copy holds only in-frame clones and misses some; the assay was immunoSEQ multiplex PCR. The sample contains approximately 940,000 clones, over 75% of which appear only once. Sequencing was done on a sample of memory CD4+ T cells sorted from blood. The receptor set was obtained from a man aged 18 to 30 in good health. Both conserved end residues are part of each CDR3. D genes are given only for firm matches. A clone size is listed for some rows: how often the clone was seen (once, few, many), or a class if it is expanded.

size: many; V: TRBV25-1; J: TRBJ1-4; D: -; DNA: TGTGCCAGCGGTTTAAACGGGAAAAATAATGAAAAACTGTTTTTT; CDR3: CASGLNGKNNEKLFF
size: -; V: TRBV20-1; J: TRBJ1-2; D: -; DNA: TGCAGTGCGGGAGACAGCTATGGCTACACCTTC; CDR3: CSAGDSYGYTF
size: -; V: TRBV10-1; J: TRBJ1-2; D: TRBD1; DNA: TGCGCCAGCAGTCCGGGACAGGCCTATGGCTACACCTTC; CDR3: CASSPGQAYGYTF
size: -; V: TRBV5-6; J: TRBJ1-2; D: -; DNA: TGTGCCAGCAGTTTTTCAGGGTTTGGCTATGGCTACACCTTC; CDR3: CASSFSGFGYGYTF
size: -; V: TRBV30; J: TRBJ1-1; D: -; DNA: TGTGCCTGGAGGGACAGCCTGAACACTGAAGCTTTCTTT; CDR3: CAWRDSLNTEAFF
size: -; V: TRBV7-9; J: TRBJ2-1; D: -; DNA: TGTGCCAGCAGCTCCCGGGGTAGGGACTCCAATGAGCAGTTCTTC; CDR3: CASSSRGRDSNEQFF
size: -; V: TRBV5-1; J: TRBJ1-4; D: -; DNA: TGCGCCAGCAGCTTGCCGGGACCCACTAATGAAAAACTGTTTTTT; CDR3: CASSLPGPTNEKLFF
size: few; V: TRBV5-6; J: TRBJ1-1; D: TRBD1; DNA: TGTGCCAGCAACAATCTACCCGACAGGGCGGAAGCTTTCTTT; CDR3: CASNNLPDRAEAFF
size: -; V: TRBV5-1; J: TRBJ2-1; D: TRBD2; DNA: TGCGCCAGCAGAGGAGCAGGACTAGGAAACAATGAGCAGTTCTTC; CDR3: CASRGAGLGNNEQFF
size: -; V: TRBV6-1; J: TRBJ1-2; D: TRBD1; DNA: TGTGCCAGCAGTGCTACGGACAGGGGTGTCTACACCTTC; CDR3: CASSATDRGVYTF
size: -; V: TRBV2; J: TRBJ2-2; D: -; DNA: TGTGCCAGCAGTGTTGTAATAGCTGGTACCGGGGAGCTGTTTTTT; CDR3: CASSVVIAGTGELFF
size: -; V: TRBV10-3; J: TRBJ2-7; D: TRBD1; DNA: TGTGCCAGCCACGGGACAGGGGCAGCAGAGCAGTACTTC; CDR3: CASHGTGAAEQYF
size: -; V: TRBV15; J: TRBJ1-4; D: -; DNA: TGTGCCACCAGCAGCAGGGATGAAAAACTGTTTTTT; CDR3: CATSSRDEKLFF
size: -; V: TRBV18; J: TRBJ2-1; D: -; DNA: TGTGCCAGCTCACCGCCCCTGGTGGAGGAGCAGTTCTTC; CDR3: CASSPPLVEEQFF
size: -; V: TRBV11-2; J: TRBJ2-5; D: -; DNA: TGTGCCAGCAGCCCTACGATTTCGGGGACCCAGTACTTC; CDR3: CASSPTISGTQYF
size: -; V: TRBV5-1; J: TRBJ2-2; D: -; DNA: TGCGCCAGCAGCTTGGACTGGACGGGGGAGCTGTTTTTT; CDR3: CASSLDWTGELFF
size: few; V: TRBV2; J: TRBJ1-2; D: TRBD1; DNA: TGTGCCAGCAGTGTTACAGGGGTTGGCTACACCTTC; CDR3: CASSVTGVGYTF
size: -; V: TRBV5-1; J: TRBJ2-7; D: -; DNA: TGCGCCAGCAGCTTGGTGCCCGGACAGCAATACTACGAGCAGTACTTC; CDR3: CASSLVPGQQYYEQYF
size: few; V: TRBV5-4; J: TRBJ1-1; D: -; DNA: TGTGCCAGCAGCTTGCAGGGGAATGAAGCTTTCTTT; CDR3: CASSLQGNEAFF
size: -; V: TRBV6-5; J: TRBJ1-6; D: -; DNA: TGTGCCAGCAGTTACTCCGGGGGTCGCGAGGTCCTCCACTTT; CDR3: CASSYSGGREVLHF
size: -; V: TRBV11-1; J: TRBJ2-5; D: TRBD2; DNA: TGTGCCAGCAGCTTAGACGTGGCGGGGGGGCTGGAGACCCAGTACTTC; CDR3: CASSLDVAGGLETQYF
size: -; V: TRBV10-3; J: TRBJ2-7; D: -; DNA: TGTGCCATCAGTGAGTCGACTGTGGAGGAGCAGTACTTC; CDR3: CAISESTVEEQYF
size: -; V: TRBV5-1; J: TRBJ2-7; D: TRBD1; DNA: TGCGCCAGCAGCTTGGGCGGGACAGGGTCCTACGAGCAGTACTTC; CDR3: CASSLGGTGSYEQYF
size: -; V: TRBV2; J: TRBJ2-2; D: -; DNA: TGTGCCAGCAGTGCGGGCAGGGACTTCGGGGAGCTGTTTTTT; CDR3: CASSAGRDFGELFF
size: few; V: TRBV19; J: TRBJ2-2; D: -; DNA: TGTGCCAGTAGTATTAAATCTCAGGGGGGCACCGGGGAGCTGTTTTTT; CDR3: CASSIKSQGGTGELFF
size: few; V: TRBV5-6; J: TRBJ1-5; D: -; DNA: TGTGCCAGCAGTGAATGGGGCGCAAGTAGCAATCAGCCCCAGCATTTT; CDR3: CASSEWGASSNQPQHF
size: -; V: TRBV7-8; J: TRBJ1-1; D: -; DNA: TGTGCCACCGGAGGGAGAAACACTGAAGCTTTCTTT; CDR3: CATGGRNTEAFF
size: many; V: TRBV10-3; J: TRBJ2-5; D: -; DNA: TGTGCCACGGCCGTCGGCAGCCAAGAGACCCAGTACTTC; CDR3: CATAVGSQETQYF
size: -; V: TRBV10-2; J: TRBJ1-1; D: -; DNA: TGCGCCAGCAGTGAGTGGGGCGGCTTGAAAGGGAACACTGAAGCTTTCTTT; CDR3: CASSEWGGLKGNTEAFF
size: -; V: TRBV5-6; J: TRBJ2-3; D: -; DNA: TGTGCCAGCAGCTTGGGGCTCTCTCCGACAGATACGCAGTATTTT; CDR3: CASSLGLSPTDTQYF
size: -; V: TRBV19; J: TRBJ1-2; D: -; DNA: TGTGCCAGTAGTATCTCTGGGGGCTCGGTCTATGGCTACACCTTC; CDR3: CASSISGGSVYGYTF
size: once; V: TRBV5-6; J: TRBJ2-3; D: -; DNA: TGTGCCAGCAGATTCGGAGTTGTAGATACGCAGTATTTT; CDR3: CASRFGVVDTQYF
size: once; V: TRBV7-9; J: TRBJ1-2; D: -; DNA: TGTGCCAGCAGCTCGCCTACTTTCATCGGGGCGGCTGGCTACACCTTC; CDR3: CASSSPTFIGAAGYTF
size: -; V: TRBV2; J: TRBJ2-7; D: TRBD1; DNA: TGTGCCAGCAGTTTAGACCCCATAGAAGGGACAGGGGGTAGCGAGCAGTACTTC; CDR3: CASSLDPIEGTGGSEQYF
size: -; V: TRBV4-1; J: TRBJ2-2; D: -; DNA: TGCGCCAGCAGCCAAGTACGTATGAGGGGGATGAACACCGGGGAGCTGTTTTTT; CDR3: CASSQVRMRGMNTGELFF
size: -; V: TRBV18; J: TRBJ2-6; D: -; DNA: TGTGCCAGCTCACCACTACCGGACGGATTCCCCAGCTCTGGGGCCAACGTCCTGACTTTC; CDR3: CASSPLPDGFPSSGANVLTF
size: -; V: TRBV2; J: TRBJ2-1; D: -; DNA: TGTGCCAGCAGTGGGGTGGCTTCCTACAATGAGCAGTTCTTC; CDR3: CASSGVASYNEQFF
size: -; V: TRBV28; J: TRBJ2-7; D: TRBD1; DNA: TGTGCCAGCAGCGGGGACAGTCGCTACGAGCAGTACTTC; CDR3: CASSGDSRYEQYF
size: -; V: TRBV12-1; J: TRBJ2-7; D: -; DNA: TGTGCCAGCAGCTTAACCGGGACAGGGGCCTACGAGCAGTACTTC; CDR3: CASSLTGTGAYEQYF
size: -; V: TRBV25-1; J: TRBJ2-7; D: TRBD2; DNA: TGTGCCAGCAGGACTAGCGGGAGCCCCGAGCAGTACTTC; CDR3: CASRTSGSPEQYF
size: once; V: TRBV10-3; J: TRBJ2-7; D: TRBD2; DNA: TGTGCCATCAGTGAGCCCACTAGCGGGAGGGCCAACGAGCAGTACTTC; CDR3: CAISEPTSGRANEQYF
size: -; V: TRBV6-5; J: TRBJ2-7; D: TRBD2; DNA: TGTGCCAGCAAGACCCTTGGGACTAGGGTGGGGGAGCAGTACTTC; CDR3: CASKTLGTRVGEQYF
size: -; V: TRBV11-2; J: TRBJ2-7; D: TRBD2; DNA: TGTGCCAGCAGCTTAGGATCAGGGACTAGCGGGGCCGTGCAGTACTTC; CDR3: CASSLGSGTSGAVQYF
size: -; V: TRBV18; J: TRBJ2-5; D: TRBD2; DNA: TGTGCCAGCTCACGTAGCGGGAGTGAGACCCAGTACTTC; CDR3: CASSRSGSETQYF
size: -; V: TRBV5-4; J: TRBJ2-1; D: TRBD2; DNA: TGTGCCAGCAGCTCACTAGCGGGGGGCCGGAATGAGCAGTTCTTC; CDR3: CASSSLAGGRNEQFF
size: once; V: TRBV11-2; J: TRBJ2-7; D: -; DNA: TGTGCCAGCAGCATGGGGGGAGCCACATCCTACGAGCAGTACTTC; CDR3: CASSMGGATSYEQYF
size: -; V: TRBV19; J: TRBJ2-3; D: -; DNA: TGTGCCAGTGCCAAGAACTCACTAGCAGATACGCAGTATTTT; CDR3: CASAKNSLADTQYF
size: -; V: TRBV11-2; J: TRBJ2-3; D: TRBD2; DNA: TGTGCCAGCAGCTCCGGACTAGCGGGTACTGTCACGCAGTATTTT; CDR3: CASSSGLAGTVTQYF
size: -; V: TRBV11-2; J: TRBJ1-3; D: -; DNA: TGTGCCAGCAGTCCCGTCGAGGGAAACACCATATATTTT; CDR3: CASSPVEGNTIYF
size: -; V: TRBV6-6; J: TRBJ1-1; D: -; DNA: TGTGCCAGCAGTTACAAGTTTACAGGGAACACTGAAGCTTTCTTT; CDR3: CASSYKFTGNTEAFF
size: few; V: TRBV5-6; J: TRBJ1-6; D: -; DNA: TGTGCCAGCAGCCCCGCGAAGGATCGCTATTCACCCCTCCACTTT; CDR3: CASSPAKDRYSPLHF
size: -; V: TRBV5-1; J: TRBJ2-1; D: TRBD2; DNA: TGCGCCAGCAGCTTTTTGACTAGCTATGAGCAGTTCTTC; CDR3: CASSFLTSYEQFF
size: few; V: TRBV10-3; J: TRBJ2-2; D: TRBD2; DNA: TGTGCCATCAGCGCCCGACTAGCGGGCGCCGCGAACACCGGGGAGCTGTTTTTT; CDR3: CAISARLAGAANTGELFF
size: -; V: TRBV7-7; J: TRBJ2-5; D: -; DNA: TGTGCTAGCAGCTATGGACCGCAAGAGACCCAGTACTTC; CDR3: CASSYGPQETQYF
size: -; V: TRBV7-2; J: TRBJ2-3; D: TRBD2; DNA: TGTGCCAGCAGCTATGCCGGGACTAGCGGGCGCAGCACAGATACGCAGTATTTT; CDR3: CASSYAGTSGRSTDTQYF
size: -; V: TRBV14; J: TRBJ1-1; D: TRBD1; DNA: TGTGCCAGCAGCCTCTTATCGGGGACAGGGGGCACTGAAGCTTTCTTT; CDR3: CASSLLSGTGGTEAFF
size: few; V: TRBV4-1; J: TRBJ1-3; D: -; DNA: TGCGCCAGCAGCCAACGCTATTACGAACGCGGCTCTGGAAACACCATATATTTT; CDR3: CASSQRYYERGSGNTIYF